The rows below give T cell receptor beta chains drawn from one sample of a study of T cells in Graves' hyperthyroidism and ophthalmopathy. TCRdb independently ran MiXCR on the multiplex PCR reads; one entry per CDR3 protein. The sample comprises over 250,000 distinct CDR3 sequences, less than 30% of which are singletons, and over 25% rests with the top ten. Sequenced input: blood. These receptors were obtained from a middle-aged man with Graves' hyperthyroidism that later progressed to Graves' ophthalmopathy. Each CDR3 is given with its conserved first and last residue. A D gene is named only where the DNA matches it firmly. Only some rows state a clone size, as once, few, many or a class for expanded clones.

. TRBJ1-2 TRBV30 . CAWSVSGGIGYTF TGTGCCTGGAGTGTATCCGGGGGGATCGGCTACACCTTC
. TRBJ1-2 TRBV9 many CASSVTDYGYTF TGTGCCAGCAGCGTTACAGACTATGGCTACACCTTC
. TRBJ1-2 TRBV27 . CASSRSNAPNYGYTF TGTGCCAGCAGCAGGAGCAATGCCCCAAACTATGGCTACACCTTC
TRBD2 TRBJ2-7 TRBV6-5 many CASRTSGRAHEQYF TGTGCCAGCAGGACTAGCGGGAGGGCTCACGAGCAGTACTTC
TRBD1 TRBJ2-7 TRBV20-1 . CSAGADRELLSEQYF TGCAGTGCTGGAGCGGACAGGGAACTTCTATCCGAGCAGTACTTC
TRBD1 TRBJ1-2 TRBV11-1 once CASSFTGTGGPINYGYTF TGTGCCAGCAGCTTTACGGGGACAGGGGGACCCATTAACTATGGCTACACCTTC
. TRBJ1-1 TRBV6-1 many CAGRIGGYDTEAFF TGTGCCGGAAGGATTGGAGGGTACGACACTGAAGCTTTCTTT
. TRBJ1-5 TRBV12-3/TRBV12-4 many CASNQDGLSNQPQHF TGTGCCAGCAACCAAGATGGGTTAAGCAATCAGCCCCAGCATTTT
TRBD1 TRBJ2-5 TRBV12-3/TRBV12-4 . CASRQQGASETQYF TGTGCCAGCAGGCAACAGGGGGCGTCGGAGACCCAGTACTTC
TRBD2 TRBJ2-7 TRBV7-8 many CASSLREGRAPSEQYF TGTGCCAGCAGCTTAAGGGAAGGGAGGGCCCCCTCTGAGCAGTACTTC
TRBD1 TRBJ2-7 TRBV6-4 few CASSVSTGTGPYEQYF TGTGCCAGCAGTGTCTCTACCGGGACAGGGCCCTACGAGCAGTACTTC
. TRBJ2-5 TRBV6-1 few CASSDNPVDTETQYF TGTGCCAGCAGTGATAATCCAGTCGATACGGAGACCCAGTACTTC
. TRBJ2-7 TRBV7-2 . CASSLGWQAYEQYF TGTGCCAGCAGCCTGGGTTGGCAAGCCTACGAGCAGTACTTC
TRBD1 TRBJ2-7 TRBV10-3 few CAIRGQGYYEQYF TGTGCCATCAGGGGACAGGGATACTACGAGCAGTACTTC